The clone carrying this TCR beta chain was counted between two and nine times. Its matching antigen is unknown. All of the isolated RNA was reverse transcribed, so expressed TCRB transcripts were sequenced. Here immunoSEQ multiplex PCR was the method, and the copy in TCRdb shows in-frame clones only, minus some. This table has hundreds of thousands of clones, about 14% appearing once. This sample stems from a study of beta chain features in type 1 diabetes. For the study at large: No patient-donor differences in age, gender, total cells or subset yield. The study, taken as a whole, reports: It was among patients, rather than healthy donors, that naive, central memory and Treg TCRB repertoires appeared more similar. Reduced insertions and increased deletions marked VDJ junctions in type 1 diabetes patients. Across all four CD4+ subsets, people with type 1 diabetes showed modestly shorter TCRB CDR3s.

In germline, CDR1 is SGHAT, CDR2 FQDESV (reference sequence). The germline V and J ends were trimmed by 5 bases and 4 bases, with 3 bases remaining between them. The CDR3 is 11 amino acids. The clonotype originates from a man aged 18 to 30 with type 1 diabetes. Sequencing input: naive CD4+ T cells from blood. The rearrangement links TRBV11-1 to TRBJ2-1; D is undetermined. The DNA for the CDR3 is TGTGCCAGCAGCGGTTACAATGAGCAGTTCTTC. Its translation is CASSGYNEQFF.